Listed below are T cell receptor beta chains from one sample, sequenced in a study of early T cells in non-severe SARS-CoV-2 infection. One entry per CDR3 protein, called by TCRdb with MiXCR from the 5' RACE reads. The data contain 35,000 to 45,000 distinct CDR3 sequences, 4.5% to 7% of them singletons. Sequenced material: whole blood. These receptors came from an adult who was a healthcare worker with PCR-confirmed SARS-CoV-2 infection or an uninfected control (not recorded which). The CDR3 runs from the conserved cysteine through the conserved F or W. Fields, in order: clone size, V gene, J gene, D gene, CDR3 DNA, CDR3 protein. A D gene is named only where the DNA matches it firmly. Part of the rows lack a size; the others show once, few, many or a class for expanded clones.

clone size: many; V gene: TRBV10-3; J gene: TRBJ1-2; D gene: .; CDR3 DNA: TGTGCCATCAGTGAGTTGACTGGCGAGGGCTATGGCTACACCTTC; CDR3 protein: CAISELTGEGYGYTF
clone size: few; V gene: TRBV29-1; J gene: TRBJ2-3; D gene: TRBD2; CDR3 DNA: TGCAGCTCTCAATACCGACTAGCTTCAGATACGCAGTATTTT; CDR3 protein: CSSQYRLASDTQYF
clone size: many; V gene: TRBV6-1; J gene: TRBJ2-1; D gene: .; CDR3 DNA: TGTGCCAGCACCCGAAGGGGGGGGGATGAGCAGTTCTTC; CDR3 protein: CASTRRGGDEQFF
clone size: few; V gene: TRBV20-1; J gene: TRBJ2-2; D gene: .; CDR3 DNA: TGCAGTGCTAGTAGCGGTAACACCGGGGAGCTGTTTTTT; CDR3 protein: CSASSGNTGELFF
clone size: many; V gene: TRBV18; J gene: TRBJ1-2; D gene: TRBD1; CDR3 DNA: TGTGCCAGCTCTCGGGACAGGGCTTCGGGCTACACCTTC; CDR3 protein: CASSRDRASGYTF
clone size: many; V gene: TRBV3-1; J gene: TRBJ2-3; D gene: TRBD1; CDR3 DNA: TGTGCCAGCAGCCGCAGACAGGGTAGTAGCACAGATACGCAGTATTTT; CDR3 protein: CASSRRQGSSTDTQYF
clone size: many; V gene: TRBV7-9; J gene: TRBJ2-1; D gene: .; CDR3 DNA: TGTGCCAGCAGCTTAGGGCGGGTCTACAATGAGCAGTTCTTC; CDR3 protein: CASSLGRVYNEQFF
clone size: many; V gene: TRBV7-8; J gene: TRBJ1-5; D gene: TRBD1; CDR3 DNA: TGTGCCAGCAGCCGGGACAGGGGTAACCAGCCCCAGCATTTT; CDR3 protein: CASSRDRGNQPQHF
clone size: few; V gene: TRBV5-4; J gene: TRBJ2-4; D gene: TRBD1; CDR3 DNA: TGTGCCAGCAGCAGGGACAGGCAGGGCATTCAGTACTTC; CDR3 protein: CASSRDRQGIQYF
clone size: many; V gene: TRBV2; J gene: TRBJ1-2; D gene: TRBD1; CDR3 DNA: TGTGCCAGCAGTGAAGCGCGGCAGGGGGCAAGAATTGGCTACACCTTC; CDR3 protein: CASSEARQGARIGYTF
clone size: many; V gene: TRBV29-1; J gene: TRBJ2-2; D gene: .; CDR3 DNA: TGCAGCGCTAGGGGGGCGGTCACCGGGGAGCTGTTTTTT; CDR3 protein: CSARGAVTGELFF
clone size: many; V gene: TRBV6-1; J gene: TRBJ2-7; D gene: .; CDR3 DNA: TGTGCCAGCGGCGGGTTGACAGGTTTGGACGAGCAGTACTTC; CDR3 protein: CASGGLTGLDEQYF
clone size: .; V gene: TRBV5-1; J gene: TRBJ1-2; D gene: TRBD1; CDR3 DNA: TGCGCCAGCAGCGGCCAGGGGGCCTCCAATGGCTACACCTTC; CDR3 protein: CASSGQGASNGYTF
clone size: few; V gene: TRBV6-6; J gene: TRBJ2-1; D gene: TRBD1; CDR3 DNA: TGTGCCAGCACCACCCCGGACAGGGGAAAGAATGAGCAGTTCTTC; CDR3 protein: CASTTPDRGKNEQFF
clone size: many; V gene: TRBV20-1; J gene: TRBJ2-1; D gene: TRBD2; CDR3 DNA: TGCAGTGCTAGGATAGCGGGGCAGTACAATGAGCAGTTCTTC; CDR3 protein: CSARIAGQYNEQFF
clone size: many; V gene: TRBV12-3/TRBV12-4; J gene: TRBJ1-5; D gene: .; CDR3 DNA: TGTGCCAGCAGTCCGGGACAAGGGCAGCCCCAGCATTTT; CDR3 protein: CASSPGQGQPQHF
clone size: many; V gene: TRBV7-2; J gene: TRBJ2-5; D gene: .; CDR3 DNA: TGTGCCAGCAGCTTACGACGGGAAGAGACCCAGTACTTC; CDR3 protein: CASSLRREETQYF
clone size: many; V gene: TRBV20-1; J gene: TRBJ2-5; D gene: TRBD2; CDR3 DNA: TGCAGGGTTGGGAGACTAGCGGGAGTAGAGACCCAGTACTTC; CDR3 protein: CRVGRLAGVETQYF
clone size: many; V gene: TRBV2; J gene: TRBJ2-5; D gene: .; CDR3 DNA: TGTGCCAGCAGGCTCCAAGAGACCCAGTACTTC; CDR3 protein: CASRLQETQYF
clone size: many; V gene: TRBV29-1; J gene: TRBJ1-2; D gene: TRBD1; CDR3 DNA: TGCAGCGTTGAGGGGGCACAGGGGATGAGCTACACCTTC; CDR3 protein: CSVEGAQGMSYTF
clone size: many; V gene: TRBV5-6; J gene: TRBJ2-5; D gene: .; CDR3 DNA: TGTGCCAGCAGCGTCCAAGAGACCCAGTACTTC; CDR3 protein: CASSVQETQYF
clone size: .; V gene: TRBV5-6; J gene: TRBJ2-2; D gene: .; CDR3 DNA: TGTGCCAGCAGCCTACAAAACACCGGGGAGCTGTTTTTT; CDR3 protein: CASSLQNTGELFF
clone size: many; V gene: TRBV14; J gene: TRBJ1-2; D gene: .; CDR3 DNA: TGTGCCAGCAGCCAACGGGGGCCCAACTATGGCTACACCTTC; CDR3 protein: CASSQRGPNYGYTF
clone size: many; V gene: TRBV7-3; J gene: TRBJ1-6; D gene: .; CDR3 DNA: TGTGCCAGCAGCACAGGACCCGTAGGTTCACCCCTCCACTTT; CDR3 protein: CASSTGPVGSPLHF
clone size: many; V gene: TRBV20-1; J gene: TRBJ1-1; D gene: .; CDR3 DNA: TGCAGTGCTAGAGACGGGGGTGCTGAAGCTTTCTTT; CDR3 protein: CSARDGGAEAFF
clone size: few; V gene: TRBV6-1; J gene: TRBJ1-2; D gene: TRBD1; CDR3 DNA: TGTGCCAGCAACAGGGGATCTGGCTACACCTTC; CDR3 protein: CASNRGSGYTF
clone size: many; V gene: TRBV7-2; J gene: TRBJ2-3; D gene: TRBD2; CDR3 DNA: TGTGCCAGCAGCTTAGCGTTCCTAGCGGGCCTCACAGATACGCAGTATTTT; CDR3 protein: CASSLAFLAGLTDTQYF
clone size: many; V gene: TRBV5-1; J gene: TRBJ1-1; D gene: .; CDR3 DNA: TGCGCCAGCAGCTTGGCTAGGGCGGCGGACACTGAAGCTTTCTTT; CDR3 protein: CASSLARAADTEAFF
clone size: many; V gene: TRBV20-1; J gene: TRBJ1-1; D gene: .; CDR3 DNA: TGCAGTGCTACTTCGGACAGATCGAACACTGAAGCTTTCTTT; CDR3 protein: CSATSDRSNTEAFF
clone size: many; V gene: TRBV20-1; J gene: TRBJ1-2; D gene: .; CDR3 DNA: TGCAGTGCTCCGGGACGAACGGGCTATGGCTACACCTTC; CDR3 protein: CSAPGRTGYGYTF
clone size: many; V gene: TRBV10-3; J gene: TRBJ1-2; D gene: .; CDR3 DNA: TGTGCCATCAGTCGCAGTGAGGGGTATGGCTACACCTTC; CDR3 protein: CAISRSEGYGYTF
clone size: many; V gene: TRBV6-5; J gene: TRBJ1-2; D gene: .; CDR3 DNA: TGTGCCAGCACCCGGGGCAGGGAATCTTATGGCTACACCTTC; CDR3 protein: CASTRGRESYGYTF
clone size: .; V gene: TRBV5-5; J gene: TRBJ2-1; D gene: TRBD2; CDR3 DNA: TGTGCCAGCAGCTTCGGACTAGCGGGAGTGTACAATGAGCAGTTCTTC; CDR3 protein: CASSFGLAGVYNEQFF
clone size: .; V gene: TRBV24-1; J gene: TRBJ1-2; D gene: .; CDR3 DNA: TGTGCCACCTCGGACAGCAGTAACTATGGCTACACCTTC; CDR3 protein: CATSDSSNYGYTF
clone size: many; V gene: TRBV4-1; J gene: TRBJ2-1; D gene: TRBD2; CDR3 DNA: TGCGCCAGCAGCCAAGAGGGTAGCGGGAGCTCCTACAATGAGCAGTTCTTC; CDR3 protein: CASSQEGSGSSYNEQFF
clone size: many; V gene: TRBV24-1; J gene: TRBJ2-7; D gene: TRBD1; CDR3 DNA: TGTGCCACCAGTGATTTCCGACAGGGGATCCACGAGCAGTACTTC; CDR3 protein: CATSDFRQGIHEQYF
clone size: many; V gene: TRBV19; J gene: TRBJ1-4; D gene: .; CDR3 DNA: TGTGCCAGTAGCCTACAGGGAGTGAACGAAAAACTGTTTTTT; CDR3 protein: CASSLQGVNEKLFF
clone size: few; V gene: TRBV5-5; J gene: TRBJ2-7; D gene: .; CDR3 DNA: TGTGCCAGCAGCTTGGTAGGGGTTAGGGATTACGAGCAGTACTTC; CDR3 protein: CASSLVGVRDYEQYF